Shown below are 8 T cell receptor beta chains from a single sample sequenced in a study of blood T cell repertoires in COVID-19. TCRdb's copy holds only in-frame clones and misses some; the assay was immunoSEQ multiplex PCR. This table holds 170,000 or so clones, roughly 88% found once. The sequenced sample was PBMCs or T cells enriched from blood (not recorded which). The source is a woman aged 50 to 65 who had recovered from COVID-19.

The chain couples TRBV7-9 to TRBJ2-1, with TRBD2 matching over 8 bases. V lost 0 bases to trimming and J lost 7 bases; unmatched junction nucleotides: 8. Germline values: CDR1 SEHNR, CDR2 FQNEAQ (reference sequence). CDR3 size: 16 residues. The CDR3 reads CASSLALGTRKNEQFF. The CDR3, as DNA: TGTGCCAGCAGCTTAGCGCTCGGGACTAGGAAGAATGAGCAGTTCTTC.

The chain recombines TRBV11-2 with TRBJ1-2; D remains ambiguous. There are 15 residues in the CDR3. Germline values: CDR1 SGHAT, CDR2 FQNNGV. V lost 3 bases to trimming and J lost 3 bases, with 14 bases between them. The CDR3 reads CASSLGPRVDYGYTF. The CDR3 DNA reads TGTGCCAGCAGCTTGGGCCCGAGGGTTGACTATGGCTACACCTTC.

This clone was counted only a few times. The chain employs TRBV7-9 and TRBJ1-1; D is uncertain. Germline CDR1 is SEHNR and CDR2 is FQNEAQ (reference sequence). Deletions cut 3 bases from V and 4 bases from J, with 9 bases between. The CDR3 is 13 amino acids. CDR3 in DNA: TGTGCCAGCAGCTTGGGCGGGAGCACTGAAGCTTTCTTT. Translating gives CASSLGGSTEAFF.

The V and J genes are TRBV7-6 and TRBJ2-6; no reliable D call. Per the germline V gene, CDR1 is SGHVS and CDR2 is FNYEAQ. The CDR3 covers 14 residues. V was trimmed by 5 bases and J by 4 bases, leaving 9 bases between them. CDR3 loop: CASSPVYGANVLTF. CDR3 DNA: TGTGCCAGCAGCCCCGTCTACGGGGCCAACGTCCTGACTTTC.

The chain carries TRBV30 and TRBJ1-1, with D perhaps matching TRBD1 (6 bases). V lost 4 bases and J lost 5, with 17 bases in between. The V gene's germline CDR1 is GTSNPN and CDR2 SVGIG (reference sequence). The length of the CDR3 is 14 residues. CDR3 sequence (DNA): TGTGCCTGGAAAGACTCAGGGGATTGGACTGAAGCTTTCTTT. Translation: CAWKDSGDWTEAFF.

This chain uses TRBV29-1 with TRBJ2-3, with 8 bases matching TRBD2. The J segment lost 11 bases and the V segment lost 4 bases, leaving 5 bases of the junction unmatched. This CDR3 comprises 11 residues. Germline CDR1 reads SQVTM; CDR2 reads ANQGSEA. CDR3 in DNA: TGCAGCGTTGCAGCGGGGGCCCAGCAGTATTTT. This sequence encodes CSVAAGAQQYF.

V and J are TRBV30 and TRBJ2-2; 12 nucleotides match TRBD2. Germline V gives CDR1 GTSNPN, CDR2 SVGIG (reference sequence). V lost 0 bases to trimming and J lost 4 bases; unmatched junction nucleotides: 15. The CDR3 loop spans 20 amino acids. The CDR3 DNA reads as TGTGCCTGGAGTGTACGGGAGGGCCGGACTAGCGGGGTTGTCACCGGGGAGCTGTTTTTT. It translates to CAWSVREGRTSGVVTGELFF.

The V gene is TRBV30, the J gene TRBJ1-3, with 10 bases that match TRBD1. CDR1 and CDR2 (germline): GTSNPN, SVGIG (reference sequence). Germline trimming cut 5 bases from V and 4 bases from J; bases unmatched to any gene: 8. CDR3 length equals 15 residues. The CDR3 region is CAWAGQGTIGNTIYF. The CDR3 coding sequence is TGTGCCTGGGCGGGACAGGGGACAATAGGAAACACCATATATTTT.